The 2 T cell receptor beta chains below come from one sample, sequenced in a study of shared clonotypes between healthy human individuals. Repertoires were generated with immunoSEQ multiplex PCR, while TCRdb's copy carries only in-frame clones and drops some. The sample shows about 92,000 clones, approximately 63% of them seen only once. The sequenced sample consisted of memory CD8+ T cells sorted from blood. Sample subset: CD45RO+ cells pooled with CCR7-negative TemRA cells. The receptors stem from a man aged 25-40 years in good health.

This chain joins TRBV11-1 and TRBJ2-7; 7 nucleotides align to TRBD1. Germline CDR1 SGHAT, CDR2 FQDESV (reference sequence). J was trimmed by 5 bases and V by 5 bases; bases with no gene match: 3. CDR3 length: 12 amino acids. CDR3 sequence reads: CASSLTGNEQYF. CDR3 bases: TGTGCCAGCAGCCTGACAGGGAACGAGCAGTACTTC. Supplemented by reference TRBV11-1 and TRBJ2-7, the full variable domain reads EAEVAQSPRYKITEKSQAVAFWCDPISGHATLYWYRQILGQGPELLVQFQDESVVDDSQLPKDRFSAERLKGVDSTLKIQPAELGDSAMYLCASSLTGNEQYFGPGTRLTVT.

Concerning this clone itself: A read error likely explains this, since a far larger clone differs by one base. The gene calls are TRBV6-5 and TRBJ2-3; tentatively, D is TRBD2 (5 bases). This CDR3 has 16 amino acids. Germline V CDR1 and CDR2: MNHEY, SVGAGI. The DNA of the CDR3 is TGTGCCAGCAGTTACTCGGTGGCAGCTAGCACAAATACGCAGTATTTT. This codes for CASSYSVAASTNTQYF.